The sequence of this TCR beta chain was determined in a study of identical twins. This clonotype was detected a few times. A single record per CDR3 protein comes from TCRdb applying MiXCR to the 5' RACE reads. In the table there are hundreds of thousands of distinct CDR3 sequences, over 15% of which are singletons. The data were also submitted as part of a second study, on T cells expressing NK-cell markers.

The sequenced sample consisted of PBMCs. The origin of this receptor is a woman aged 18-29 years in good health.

The CDR3 spells CASSRTGLYGYTF. The CDR3 region has the DNA TGTGCCAGCAGCAGGACAGGGCTCTATGGCTACACCTTC. The chain has TRBV6-1 and TRBJ1-2, with 8 bases fitting TRBD1. The germline V gene has CDR1 MNHNS and CDR2 SASEGT. The CDR3 runs 13 residues. With 6 bases clipped from V and 4 bases from J, the junction kept 4 bases outside the gene matches.